These 5 T cell receptor beta chains originate from one sample sequenced in a study of T cells after posttransplantation cyclophosphamide. Cyclophosphamide on days +3 and +4 followed busulfan-fludarabine conditioning and a marrow graft. The protocol was immunoSEQ multiplex PCR, while the TCRdb copy is restricted to in-frame clones and leaves out a portion. Here the sample spans 35,000 to 50,000 clones, about 92% being singletons. The source material was PBMCs, sampled roughly 59 days after allogeneic stem cell transplant with posttransplant cyclophosphamide. The receptors stem from a male patient between 60 and 69 years old who received an allogeneic stem cell transplant from a related donor and was CMV-positive. Some T cells may be provided by the graft donor.

This chain connects TRBV19 to TRBJ1-4, with D possibly being TRBD1 (5 bases). The CDR3 consists of 16 residues. The germline V gene encodes CDR1 LNHDA and CDR2 SQIVND (reference sequence). Deletions cut 7 bases from V and 0 bases from J, with 15 bases between. CDR3 region: CASNSGASATNEKLFF. The CDR3 DNA sequence: TGTGCCAGTAATAGTGGGGCTAGTGCAACTAATGAAAAACTGTTTTTT.

DNA for the CDR3: TGTGCCAGCAGCCCGGGAGACGGAAGAAATCAGCCCCAGCATTTT. Its protein is CASSPGDGRNQPQHF. This chain links TRBV6-6 with TRBJ1-5; D is ambiguous. The ends were cut back, 6 bases at V and 4 bases at J, with 16 bases in the middle. Germline V gene sequence: CDR1 MNHNY, CDR2 SVGAGI (reference sequence). This CDR3 spans 15 amino acids.

This rearrangement joins TRBV10-2 to TRBJ2-2, with 10 bases fitting TRBD2. This CDR3 spans 15 amino acids. CDR1 and CDR2 from the germline V gene are WSHSY and SAAADI. V lost 6 bases and J lost 1; bases outside the gene matches: 2. CDR3: CASRVAGGNTGELFF. CDR3 DNA sequence: TGCGCCAGCAGGGTAGCGGGGGGGAACACCGGGGAGCTGTTTTTT.

This chain joins TRBV21-1 and TRBJ2-7; the DNA was not used to check the table's D call, TRBD1. TRBV21-1 is a listed pseudogene. The CDR3 totals 15 residues. This CDR3 is CASTHRDTHFYEQYF. Here the CDR3 DNA reads TGTGCCAGCACCCACCGGGACACCCATTTCTACGAGCAGTACTTC.

In DNA, the CDR3 is TGTGCCAGCAGCTTGATGAGGGACCAAGAGACCCAGTACTTC. This gives the protein CASSLMRDQETQYF. The chain links TRBV5-6 to TRBJ2-5; TRBD2 might be the D (5 bases). This CDR3 is built from 14 residues. In germline, CDR1 is SGHDT, CDR2 YYEEEE. V dropped 1 base and J dropped 0 bases, with 7 bases sitting between them.